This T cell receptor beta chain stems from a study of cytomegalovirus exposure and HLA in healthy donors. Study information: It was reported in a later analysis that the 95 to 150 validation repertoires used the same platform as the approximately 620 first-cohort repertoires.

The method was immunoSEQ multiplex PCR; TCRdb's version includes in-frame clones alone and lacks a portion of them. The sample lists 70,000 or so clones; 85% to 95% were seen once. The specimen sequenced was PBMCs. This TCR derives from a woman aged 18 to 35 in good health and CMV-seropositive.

CDR3 residues: CSAGVATNEKLFF. CDR3 sequence (DNA): TGCAGCGCAGGGGTAGCGACTAATGAAAAACTGTTTTTT. The rearrangement uses TRBV29-1 and TRBJ1-4; D possibly corresponds to TRBD1 (6 bases). The V end was cut by 7 bases, the J end by 2 bases, with 11 bases between. CDR1 and CDR2 (germline): SQVTM, ANQGSEA. This CDR3 is 13 amino acids long.